These 15 T cell receptor beta chains came from one sample sequenced in a study of cytomegalovirus exposure and HLA in healthy donors. This PCR relied on a set of 60 Vbeta primers and 13 Jbeta primers. Assay: immunoSEQ multiplex PCR; the TCRdb copy retains only in-frame clones and omits some. The sample comprises roughly 130,000 clones, 55% to 75% of which are singletons, and 1.6% rests with the top ten. Input material: PBMCs. All receptors derive from a man younger than 40 in good health and CMV-seropositive.

This clone was counted a single time. The rearrangement joins TRBV7-4 to TRBJ2-5, with 7 bases identical to TRBD2. Trimming removed 7 bases from V and 1 base from J; junction bases left unmatched: 12. The CDR3 runs to 16 residues. Germline loops: CDR1 SGHVT, CDR2 SQSDAQ. CDR3 in amino acids: CASILPRGGIQETQYF. Written as DNA, the CDR3 is TGTGCCAGCATCCTTCCGCGGGGAGGGATCCAAGAGACCCAGTACTTC.

This clone was seen only a few times. The rearrangement links TRBV30 to TRBJ2-3; TRBD1 might be the D (6 bases). The V end was cut by 5 bases, the J end by 2 bases, with 26 bases between. There are 18 residues in the CDR3. Germline CDR1 is GTSNPN and CDR2 is SVGIG (reference sequence). CDR3 in amino acids: CAWGRGMIPGLHTDTQYF. The CDR3 DNA sequence: TGTGCCTGGGGCAGGGGCATGATTCCTGGCCTACACACAGATACGCAGTATTTT.

This chain connects TRBV18 to TRBJ1-4; TRBD1 agrees at 7 bases. This CDR3 has 15 residues. Germline V gene lookup returns CDR1 KGHSH and CDR2 LQKENI. V trimming: 4 bases; J trimming: 5 bases; junction bases outside the gene matches: 7. Here the CDR3 DNA reads TGTGCCAGCTCACTACGGGACAGACACAATGAAAAACTGTTTTTT. Translation: CASSLRDRHNEKLFF.

J is TRBJ1-5 and V is TRBV18, with 8 nucleotides matching TRBD1. Germline trimming cut 3 bases from V and 2 bases from J; bases unmatched to any gene: 0. Germline assignment: CDR1 KGHSH and CDR2 LQKENI. The CDR3 length is 14 residues. The CDR3 sequence: CASSPDRGNQPQHF. CDR3 sequence (DNA): TGTGCCAGCTCACCGGACAGGGGCAATCAGCCCCAGCATTTT.

This clone was picked up one time. The V and J genes are TRBV7-8 and TRBJ2-1, with 12 bases that match TRBD2. This CDR3 spans 16 amino acids. The V gene end was trimmed by 5 bases and the J gene end by 6 bases; junction bases not matched to a gene: 8. Germline V gene sequence: CDR1 SGHVS, CDR2 FQNEAQ. The CDR3 DNA reads TGTGCCAGCAGCGTACATCTAGCGGGAGGGGGCAATGAGCAGTTCTTC. Protein: CASSVHLAGGGNEQFF.

The CDR3 protein is CASSLGIGERNNEQFF. CDR3 in DNA: TGTGCCAGCAGCTTAGGAATAGGAGAGCGGAACAATGAGCAGTTCTTC. V usage is TRBV7-3 and J usage is TRBJ2-1; possibly TRBD2 for D (5 bases). Germline CDR1 and CDR2: SGHTA and FQGTGA. V shed 2 bases and J shed 5 bases, with 16 bases lying between them. The CDR3 is made up of 16 amino acids.

The chain is built from TRBV18 and TRBJ1-3, with TRBD1 matching over 8 bases. The length of the CDR3 is 16 residues. Germline CDR1 is KGHSH and CDR2 is LQKENI. V lost 3 bases and J lost 2; bases outside the gene matches: 6. The CDR3 is CASSPRQGSTGNTIYF. The DNA for the CDR3 is TGTGCCAGCTCACCCCGACAGGGGTCAACTGGAAACACCATATATTTT.

This clone appeared a few times. The chain links TRBV29-1 to TRBJ2-2; the D is unclear. V lost 4 bases and J 0 bases, leaving 6 bases between the germline ends. CDR1 and CDR2 from the germline V gene are SQVTM and ANQGSEA. This CDR3 is built from 13 residues. CDR3: CSVGDTNTGELFF. CDR3 nucleotides: TGCAGCGTTGGAGACACGAACACCGGGGAGCTGTTTTTT.

This clone appeared a few times. J is TRBJ1-1 and V is TRBV5-6; 8 bases are shared with TRBD1. The CDR3 has 15 residues. V lost 4 bases to trimming and J lost 6 bases; unmatched junction nucleotides: 11. Germline loops: CDR1 SGHDT, CDR2 YYEEEE. CDR3 nucleotides: TGTGCCAGCAGCACCAACAGGGGGAAGGGCGCTGAAGCTTTCTTT. Protein: CASSTNRGKGAEAFF. The whole variable domain, remainder taken from reference TRBV5-6 and TRBJ1-1, is DAGVTQSPTHLIKTRGQQVTLRCSPKSGHDTVSWYQQALGQGPQFIFQYYEEEERQRGNFPDRFSGHQFPNYSSELNVNALLLGDSALYLCASSTNRGKGAEAFFGQGTRLTVV.

The CDR3 DNA reads as TGTGCCAGCCCAGGGCCCGTGAACACTGAAGCTTTCTTT. Amino acid sequence: CASPGPVNTEAFF. The chain carries TRBV21-1 and TRBJ1-1; TRBD1 is the table's D call, not checked against the DNA. TRBV21-1 represents a pseudogene. The length of the CDR3 is 13 residues.

V and J are TRBV7-8 and TRBJ2-1, with 8 bases identical to TRBD2. Germline-derived CDR1 and CDR2 are SGHVS and FQNEAQ. Trimming cost V 2 bases and J 9 bases; bases outside gene matches: 6. The CDR3 is made up of 14 amino acids. CDR3 sequence (DNA): TGTGCCAGCAGCTTAAGGAGCGGGAGAACTGAGCAGTTCTTC. This codes for CASSLRSGRTEQFF.

J is TRBJ1-2 and V is TRBV30, with D perhaps matching TRBD1 (5 bases). V was shortened by 1 base and J by 7 bases, with 16 bases between the two germline ends. Looked up from germline, CDR1 is GTSNPN and CDR2 is SVGIG (reference sequence). The CDR3 has 14 residues. The CDR3 loop is CAWSAGVSLGGYTF. The CDR3 nucleotides read TGTGCCTGGAGTGCGGGGGTGAGCTTGGGTGGCTACACCTTC.

The count of this clone is one. The chain has TRBV29-1 and TRBJ2-2, with TRBD1 identical over 9 bases. CDR1 is SQVTM and CDR2 is ANQGSEA in the germline V gene. The CDR3 is made up of 16 amino acids. Trimming removed 5 bases from V and 5 bases from J; junction bases left unmatched: 12. CDR3 amino acids: CSVHTPDRGMTGELFF. CDR3 sequence (DNA): TGCAGCGTTCACACCCCGGACAGGGGAATGACCGGGGAGCTGTTTTTT.

The chain has TRBV18 and TRBJ2-7; 9 bases are shared with TRBD2. Germline CDR1 and CDR2: KGHSH and LQKENI. V lost 2 bases to trimming and J lost 3 bases; unmatched junction nucleotides: 8. This CDR3 has 16 residues. The CDR3 bases are TGTGCCAGCTCACCAATTTTAACTAGCGGGCTCTACGAGCAGTACTTC. This codes for CASSPILTSGLYEQYF. Together with reference TRBV18 and TRBJ2-7, the CDR3 gives the full variable domain: NAGVMQNPRHLVRRRGQEARLRCSPMKGHSHVYWYRQLPEEGLKFMVYLQKENIIDESGMPKERFSAEFPKEGPSILRIQQVVRGDSAAYFCASSPILTSGLYEQYFGPGTRLTVT.

J is TRBJ2-7 and V is TRBV5-1, with D perhaps matching TRBD2 (6 bases). Germline values: CDR1 SGHRS, CDR2 YFSETQ. The CDR3 is made up of 13 amino acids. V shed 5 bases and J shed 3 bases, with 12 bases lying between them. The CDR3 loop is CASSSGLHYEQYF. CDR3 DNA sequence: TGCGCCAGCAGTTCGGGACTCCACTACGAGCAGTACTTC. The whole variable domain, remainder taken from reference TRBV5-1 and TRBJ2-7, is KAGVTQTPRYLIKTRGQQVTLSCSPISGHRSVSWYQQTPGQGLQFLFEYFSETQRNKGNFPGRFSGRQFSNSRSEMNVSTLELGDSALYLCASSSGLHYEQYFGPGTRLTVT.